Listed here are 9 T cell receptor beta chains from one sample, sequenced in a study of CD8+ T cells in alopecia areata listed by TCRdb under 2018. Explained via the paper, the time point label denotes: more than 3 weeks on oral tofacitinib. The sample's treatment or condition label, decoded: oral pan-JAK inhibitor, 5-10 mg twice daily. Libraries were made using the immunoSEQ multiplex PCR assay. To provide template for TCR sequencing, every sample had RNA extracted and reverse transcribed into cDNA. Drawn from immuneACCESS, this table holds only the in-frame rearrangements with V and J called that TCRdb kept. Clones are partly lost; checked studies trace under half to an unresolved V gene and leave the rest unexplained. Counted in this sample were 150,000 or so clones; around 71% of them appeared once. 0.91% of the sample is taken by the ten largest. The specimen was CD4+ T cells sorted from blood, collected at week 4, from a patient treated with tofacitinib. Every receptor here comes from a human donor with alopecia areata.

CDR3 bases: TGTGCCAGCAGCTCGAAGACGGGTTACACAGATACGCAGTATTTT. Its protein product is CASSSKTGYTDTQYF. V is TRBV7-2 and J is TRBJ2-3; D is unclear. The CDR3 sequence is 15 residues long. CDR1 and CDR2 from the germline V gene are SGHTA and FQGNSA. V lost 4 bases and J 2 bases, leaving 13 bases between the germline ends.

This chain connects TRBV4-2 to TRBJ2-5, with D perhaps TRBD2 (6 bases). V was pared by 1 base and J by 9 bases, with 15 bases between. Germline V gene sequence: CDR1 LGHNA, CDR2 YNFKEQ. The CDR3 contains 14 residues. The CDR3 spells CASSQVGGTGAQYF. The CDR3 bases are TGTGCCAGCAGCCAAGTCGGGGGAACGGGGGCCCAGTACTTC.

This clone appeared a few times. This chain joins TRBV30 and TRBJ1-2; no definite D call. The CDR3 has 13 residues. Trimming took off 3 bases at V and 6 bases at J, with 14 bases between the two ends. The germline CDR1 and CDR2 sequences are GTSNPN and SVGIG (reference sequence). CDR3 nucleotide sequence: TGTGCCTGGAGCCTATTACCATCCGATGGCTACACCTTC. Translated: CAWSLLPSDGYTF.

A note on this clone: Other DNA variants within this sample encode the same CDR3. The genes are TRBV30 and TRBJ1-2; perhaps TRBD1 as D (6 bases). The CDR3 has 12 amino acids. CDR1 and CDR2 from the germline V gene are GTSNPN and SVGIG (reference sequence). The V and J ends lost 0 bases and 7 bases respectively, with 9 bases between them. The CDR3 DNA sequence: TGTGCCTGGAGTGTAGGAGGGGGTGGCTACACCTTC. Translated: CAWSVGGGGYTF.

CDR3 DNA: TGTGCCAGCAGCCCCCAGACTAGCGGGGGGAATGAGCAGTTCTTC. Translated, it gives CASSPQTSGGNEQFF. J is TRBJ2-1 and V is TRBV9; 13 bases agree with TRBD2. Germline loops: CDR1 SGDLS, CDR2 YYNGEE. This CDR3 has 15 residues. Trimming removed 4 bases from V and 7 bases from J; junction bases left unmatched: 5.

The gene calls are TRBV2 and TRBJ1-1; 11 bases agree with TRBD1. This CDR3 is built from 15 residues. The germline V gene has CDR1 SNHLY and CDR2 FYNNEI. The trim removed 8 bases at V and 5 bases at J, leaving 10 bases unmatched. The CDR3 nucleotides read TGTGCCAGCCGTCCCGGGACAGGGGGGTGGACTGAAGCTTTCTTT. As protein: CASRPGTGGWTEAFF. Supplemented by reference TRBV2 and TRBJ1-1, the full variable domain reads EPEVTQTPSHQVTQMGQEVILRCVPISNHLYFYWYRQILGQKVEFLVSFYNNEISEKSEIFDDQFSVERPDGSNFTLKIRSTKLEDSAMYFCASRPGTGGWTEAFFGQGTRLTVV.

CDR3 DNA sequence: TGCAGCGTTCCATACCCGAACACCGGGGAGCTGTTTTTT. Its translation: CSVPYPNTGELFF. The gene calls are TRBV29-1 and TRBJ2-2, with D unresolved. The germline V gene encodes CDR1 SQVTM and CDR2 ANQGSEA. The CDR3 contains 13 residues. Trimming pared 5 bases from V and 0 bases from J, leaving 7 bases between.

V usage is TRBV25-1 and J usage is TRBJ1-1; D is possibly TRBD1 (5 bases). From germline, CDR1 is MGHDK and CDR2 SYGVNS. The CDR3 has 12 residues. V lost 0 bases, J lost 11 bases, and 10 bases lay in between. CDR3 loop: CASSEYGGYAFF. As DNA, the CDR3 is TGTGCCAGCAGTGAATATGGGGGGTACGCTTTCTTT.

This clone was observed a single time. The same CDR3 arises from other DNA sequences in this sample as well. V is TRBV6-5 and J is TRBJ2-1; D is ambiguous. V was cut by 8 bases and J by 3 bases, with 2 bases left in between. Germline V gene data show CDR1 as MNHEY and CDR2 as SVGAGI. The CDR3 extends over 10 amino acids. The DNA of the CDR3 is TGTGCCAGCGGCTACAATGAGCAGTTCTTC. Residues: CASGYNEQFF.